A single T cell receptor beta chain is shown here with its context. No antigen is known for it. Within one base of it there is no much larger clone, and no base qualities were kept. This sample was taken from a study of identifying expanded T cells in peripheral blood (dated by TCRdb to between 2017 and 2020). With respect to the entire study: Separate aliquots of the same genomic DNA pool were sequenced to produce technical replicates, and four replicates were compared in pairs.

The CDR3 runs 13 amino acids, cysteine and phenylalanine included. CDR3 DNA only is kept here, 39 bases in frame from base 1. The germline V gene yields SGHDT for CDR1 and YYEEEE for CDR2. Cut back by 2 bases and 4 bases, the V and J ends lie 8 bases apart. During the collection period, no infections or other immune events were recorded for the healthy donors. Time-dependent variance in a beta-binomial model of T-cell clone differential abundance was calibrated using healthy-donor blood repertoires as a training cohort. The training cohort comprised roughly ten healthy donors, 3 female and 7 male. An age range of about 29 to 70 years, with an average of about 45 years, was recorded for the donors. Whole blood was collected from each healthy donor at three time points spaced 2 to 3 weeks apart and obtained from a commercial supplier. Genomic DNA was extracted from unsorted whole blood for immunosequencing.

Results the study describes overall, beyond this receptor: The authors expected that over much longer intervals, such as months to years, biological variance in healthy repertoires might increase even further. About 1.3 differentially abundant clones were flagged by the binomial model between technical replicates, whereas about 15 and 18 were flagged over around two weeks and four weeks, respectively. Across all healthy-donor time intervals, the beta-binomial model significantly lowered both the number of clones called differentially abundant and the false-positive rate. Across all healthy donors, variance in clone template counts between roughly 2-week samples was found to increase significantly with total template count.

The immunoSEQ Assay, which relies on bias-controlled multiplex PCR amplification of genomic DNA, was used to profile TCRbeta CDR3 regions. In the paper's pipeline: To quantify the absolute abundance of each unique TCRbeta CDR3 region, the sequences were collapsed and filtered. Differential abundance was assessed using a binomial (Fisher-equivalent) model and a beta-binomial model in which time-dependent variance fitted from healthy donors was added. Clones with fewer than 5 combined templates were excluded, and clones with Benjamini-Hochberg FDR below 0.01 were called differentially abundant. Using the form v = (b*log(k)+a)^2, the beta-binomial variance was modeled as a function of the total template count across the two samples. The table comes from immuneACCESS by way of TCRdb, which keeps in-frame sequences with V and J called. Part of the clones is missing from these tables; in studies checked, under half for an unresolved V gene and the rest for unknown reasons. V and J calls plus clone size are reproduced from that table; the DNA served to infer D and trimming. This sample gives about 97,000 clones in total; around 85% of them show up just once. The ten largest account for 17% of the sample.

This receptor was obtained from a person between 18 and 75 years old in good health. This receptor chain uses TRBV5-6 and TRBJ2-3; the D gene remains uncertain. Sequenced sample: blood. The nucleotides read TGTGCCAGCAGCTTTCTGTCCCCAGATACGCAGTATTTT. Its translation is CASSFLSPDTQYF.